This is a list of T cell receptor beta chains from one sample in a study of human T cells and chemical hapten exposure. TCRdb reanalysed the RACE reads using MiXCR and keeps one entry per CDR3 protein. The profile shows some 110,000 distinct CDR3 sequences, under 35% of them singletons. The sequencing used whole blood, collected in connection with sensitization to the hapten diphenylcyclopropenone (DPC). Receptor source: a man between 40 and 49 years old with alopecia areata. Some clones in this sample may be carry-over from other donors' samples. Both conserved end residues are part of each CDR3. Each record gives: CDR3 length, V gene, CDR3 protein.

17 | TRBV7-9 | CASSPKQTGGSGNTIYF
14 | TRBV6-1 | CASSGQGPSAEQYF
12 | TRBV29-1 | CSVGTSTDTQYF
13 | TRBV11-2 | CASSLALYNEQFF
12 | TRBV28 | CASSLQDEKLFF
14 | TRBV6-5 | CASREGVSTDTQYF
17 | TRBV10-3 | CAISDGQAPLSNQPQHF
14 | TRBV6-1 | CASSELAGGNEQFF
15 | TRBV30 | CAWSLNRGINQPQHF
18 | TRBV6-6 | CASSNPGLAGVYQETQYF
12 | TRBV7-2 | CASSLRPETQYF
14 | TRBV5-1 | CASMGGQGYTEAFF
12 | TRBV5-4 | CASSWFTDTQYF
20 | TRBV6-2/TRBV6-3 | CASRRGYQGAKQSSTDTQYF
15 | TRBV12-3/TRBV12-4 | CASAKDGVIGNEQFF
17 | TRBV20-1 | CSARRNQLAGGYNEQFF
16 | TRBV7-9 | CASSYDLGQGNYEQYF